This entry lists 13 T cell receptor beta chains sequenced from one sample in a study of cytomegalovirus exposure and HLA in healthy donors. PCR employed 60 Vbeta and 13 Jbeta primers. Produced via immunoSEQ multiplex PCR; TCRdb's table is partial and in-frame only. The table includes approximately 110,000 clones, roughly 13% detected once. Sequenced: PBMCs. The receptors derive from a man in his forties or fifties in good health and CMV-seropositive.

This clone has just a few counts. The chain carries TRBV4-3 and TRBJ2-2, with 8 bases lining up with TRBD1. CDR3 size: 16 residues. The germline CDR1 and CDR2 sequences are LGHNA and YSLEER. V lost 1 base, J lost 4 bases, and 5 bases stayed unmatched. In nucleotides, the CDR3 is TGCGCCAGCAGCCAAGGGACAGGGTCGGGCACCGGGGAGCTGTTTTTT. It translates to CASSQGTGSGTGELFF.

There are a few counts of this clone. The V call is TRBV4-3, the J call TRBJ1-4; 7 bases line up with TRBD1. CDR1 LGHNA and CDR2 YSLEER come from the germline V gene. V shed 1 base and J 8 bases; nucleotides not matched to a gene: 4. The CDR3 runs to 14 residues. This CDR3 reads CASSQGQGGEKLFF. The DNA of the CDR3 is TGCGCCAGCAGCCAAGGACAGGGTGGGGAAAAACTGTTTTTT.

This clone has only a few counts. V is TRBV29-1 and J is TRBJ2-6; 7 bases map to TRBD1. V was pared by 7 bases and J by 0 bases, with 9 bases of the junction left unmatched. The CDR3 totals 16 residues. CDR1 and CDR2 from the germline V gene are SQVTM and ANQGSEA. The CDR3 region has the DNA TGCAGCGCTGGGACAGAGACTCGCTCTGGGGCCAACGTCCTGACTTTC. It encodes CSAGTETRSGANVLTF.

This rearrangement joins TRBV29-1 to TRBJ2-7; TRBD1 matches 8 bases. This CDR3 is 13 amino acids long. V was pared by 8 bases and J by 7 bases, with 13 bases of the junction left unmatched. Germline V gene sequence: CDR1 SQVTM, CDR2 ANQGSEA. CDR3 sequence reads: CSSLMTGAGEQYF. The DNA for the CDR3 is TGCAGCTCCCTGATGACAGGGGCGGGAGAGCAGTACTTC.

This clone was counted a few times. CDR3 coding DNA: TGTGCCAGCAGCTTGGGGCTAGCGGGAGGCGCGGGGGAGACCCAGTACTTC. This encodes CASSLGLAGGAGETQYF. The chain employs TRBV5-6 and TRBJ2-5; 11 bases agree with TRBD2. Trimming removed 0 bases from V and 5 bases from J; junction bases left unmatched: 9. The CDR3 loop spans 17 amino acids. CDR1 is SGHDT, CDR2 YYEEEE, per germline. Full variable domain (missing parts from reference TRBV5-6 and TRBJ2-5): DAGVTQSPTHLIKTRGQQVTLRCSPKSGHDTVSWYQQALGQGPQFIFQYYEEEERQRGNFPDRFSGHQFPNYSSELNVNALLLGDSALYLCASSLGLAGGAGETQYFGPGTRLLVL.

The count of this clone is one. The chain joins TRBV7-6 to TRBJ2-7; 9 nucleotides match TRBD1. Germline V CDR1 and CDR2: SGHVS, FNYEAQ. After removal of 2 bases from V and 6 bases from J, the junction contained 11 bases not matched to a gene. The CDR3 is 16 residues long. Here the CDR3 reads CASSLSNPGQGVEQYF. The DNA of the CDR3 is TGTGCCAGCAGCTTATCTAACCCGGGACAGGGCGTCGAGCAGTACTTC.

This sequence joins TRBV10-3 and TRBJ2-1; TRBD1 matches at 8 bases. Trimming took 3 bases from V and 9 from J; bases not matched to a gene: 4. This CDR3 has 13 residues. Germline V CDR1 and CDR2: ENHRY, SYGVKD. CDR3 region: CAISDPQGGEQFF. DNA of the CDR3: TGTGCCATCAGTGACCCACAGGGGGGTGAGCAGTTCTTC.

This clone was picked up a small number of times. The gene calls are TRBV2 and TRBJ1-1; D might be TRBD1 (6 bases). This CDR3 contains 13 residues. Germline V lookup: CDR1 SNHLY, CDR2 FYNNEI. Trimming took 4 bases from V and 1 from J, leaving 7 bases between them. CDR3 amino acids: CASSGDKNTEAFF. The CDR3 bases are TGTGCCAGCAGTGGGGACAAGAACACTGAAGCTTTCTTT.

Only a few counts were recorded for this clone. In DNA, the CDR3 is TGTGCCTGGGGTCCCGGGACAGGGGCTTCATACAATGAGCAGTTCTTC. Translation: CAWGPGTGASYNEQFF. The rearrangement links TRBV30 to TRBJ2-1; TRBD1 matches at 10 bases. The CDR3 extends over 16 amino acids. The ends lost 5 bases at V and 4 bases at J; junction bases unmatched: 11. Germline lookup yields CDR1 GTSNPN and CDR2 SVGIG (reference sequence). Using reference TRBV30 and TRBJ2-1 for the parts outside the CDR3, the full variable domain is SQTIHQWPATLVQPVGSPLSLECTVEGTSNPNLYWYRQAAGRGLQLLFYSVGIGQISSEVPQNLSASRPQDRQFILSSKKLLLSDSGFYLCAWGPGTGASYNEQFFGPGTRLTVL.

There are a few counts of this clone. V gene TRBV19 combines with J gene TRBJ2-2, with D tentatively TRBD2 (6 bases). Germline-derived CDR1 and CDR2 are LNHDA and SQIVND (reference sequence). This CDR3 spans 15 amino acids. The V end lost 3 bases, the J end lost 3 bases, and 11 bases lay between the germline ends. The CDR3 DNA reads TGTGCCAGTAGTATCGGGGGAGTGGACACCGGGGAGCTGTTTTTT. It yields the protein CASSIGGVDTGELFF. Full variable domain (remainder filled in from reference TRBV19 and TRBJ2-2): DGGITQSPKYLFRKEGQNVTLSCEQNLNHDAMYWYRQDPGQGLRLIYYSQIVNDFQKGDIAEGYSVSREKKESFPLTVTSAQKNPTAFYLCASSIGGVDTGELFFGEGSRLTVL.

This sequence joins TRBV7-9 and TRBJ1-1, with D tentatively TRBD1 (6 bases). This CDR3 contains 15 residues. Germline CDR1 and CDR2: SEHNR and FQNEAQ (reference sequence). Trimming shortened V by 6 bases and J by 8 bases, and 22 bases separated the two germline ends. CDR3 protein: CASRAPQGQGSEAFF. The CDR3 DNA reads TGTGCCAGCAGGGCCCCGCAGGGACAAGGATCCGAAGCTTTCTTT.

The table lists this clone with a few counts. The chain couples TRBV5-1 to TRBJ1-6; D is unresolved. Germline V gene sequence: CDR1 SGHRS, CDR2 YFSETQ. The CDR3 consists of 13 residues. V was cut by 4 bases and J by 10 bases, with 12 bases left in between. Here the CDR3 DNA reads TGCGCCAGCAGCCGGAAGAGGGCCTCACCCCTCCACTTT. Amino acid sequence: CASSRKRASPLHF.

This clone was observed many times. The chain combines TRBV10-1 with TRBJ2-1; 7 nucleotides line up with TRBD1. Germline V lookup: CDR1 WNHNN, CDR2 SYGVQD (reference sequence). The CDR3 totals 14 residues. V lost 6 bases and J lost 5; bases outside the gene matches: 7. CDR3 residues: CASSEQGYDNEQFF. The CDR3 DNA follows: TGCGCCAGCAGCGAACAGGGGTACGACAATGAGCAGTTCTTC.